The entry below describes one TCR beta chain. Germline V lookup: CDR1 SEHNR, CDR2 FQNEAQ (reference sequence). The germline V and J ends were trimmed by 1 base and 4 bases, with 10 bases remaining between them. The CDR3 contains 14 residues. These data come from a study of blood T cell repertoires in COVID-19. On the study more broadly: Both acute and convalescent COVID-19 samples were obtained from the United States, Italy and Spain. From T cells, B-cell-depleted T cells, or PBMCs came the material, which was cDNA or gDNA.

Per the original data handling: Estimation of nucleated cell counts relied on the amplification of reference gene primers. Using immunoSEQ multiplex PCR, the repertoire was profiled, and TCRdb retains in-frame clones only, with some absent. V, J and clone size were drawn from that table, and D and trimming were deduced from the DNA. The sample holds some 140,000 clones, about four fifths seen once. Sample: peripheral blood. This sequence originates from an elderly woman with acute or convalescent COVID-19. The chain combines TRBV7-9 with TRBJ1-2, with D perhaps TRBD1 (6 bases). The CDR3 DNA is TGTGCCAGCAGCTTAGAGGGGGGGCTCTATGGCTACACCTTC. This translates into CASSLEGGLYGYTF.